The TCR beta chain described here comes from a study of T cell responses to AZD1222 COVID-19 vaccine. Produced via immunoSEQ multiplex PCR; TCRdb's table is partial and in-frame only. The sample shows more than 75,000 clones, roughly 86% of them seen only once. The CDR3 loop spans 17 amino acids. Sequenced material: peripheral blood, taken 28 days after the second AZD1222 dose. This rearrangement joins TRBV21-1 to TRBJ1-1; TRBD1, as called in the table, went unchecked against the DNA. TRBV21-1 is described as a pseudogene. The clonotype comes from an adult who received the AZD1222 COVID-19 vaccine. This CDR3 reads CASSIRRDRGPTGEAFF. The CDR3 region has the DNA TGTGCCAGCAGCATTCGGCGGGACAGGGGCCCGACGGGTGAAGCTTTCTTT.